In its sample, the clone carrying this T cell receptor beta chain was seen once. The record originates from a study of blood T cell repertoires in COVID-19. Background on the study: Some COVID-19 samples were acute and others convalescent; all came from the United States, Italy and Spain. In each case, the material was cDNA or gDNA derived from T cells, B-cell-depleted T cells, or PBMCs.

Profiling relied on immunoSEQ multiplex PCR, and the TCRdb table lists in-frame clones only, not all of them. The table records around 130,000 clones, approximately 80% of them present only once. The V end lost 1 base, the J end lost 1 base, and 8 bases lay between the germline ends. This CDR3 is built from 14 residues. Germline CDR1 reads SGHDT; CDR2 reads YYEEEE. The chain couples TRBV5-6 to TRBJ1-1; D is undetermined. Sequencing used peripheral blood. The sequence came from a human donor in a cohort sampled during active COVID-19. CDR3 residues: CASSLNGRNTEAFF. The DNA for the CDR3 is TGTGCCAGCAGCTTGAACGGGAGGAACACTGAAGCTTTCTTT. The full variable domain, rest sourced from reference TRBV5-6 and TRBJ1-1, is DAGVTQSPTHLIKTRGQQVTLRCSPKSGHDTVSWYQQALGQGPQFIFQYYEEEERQRGNFPDRFSGHQFPNYSSELNVNALLLGDSALYLCASSLNGRNTEAFFGQGTRLTVV.